The clone carrying this T cell receptor beta chain has more than one count but fewer than ten. No antigen is known for it. The sample belongs to a study of blood T cells in healthy people across ages. The study, taken as a whole, reports: Changes in expanded clonotypes were possibly confounded, as the CMV status of donors was unknown.

Primers used in a second PCR of roughly 6 to 11 cycles were a sample-barcoded 5' primer and a J-beta primer mix. One entry per CDR3 protein, called by TCRdb with MiXCR from the 5' RACE reads. The table shows about 2 million distinct CDR3 sequences, with about 50% occurring only once. This CDR3 contains 13 residues. Germline loops: CDR1 SGHTA, CDR2 FQGNSA. V lost 6 bases to trimming and J lost 2 bases, with 8 bases between them. The receptor comes from a woman aged 40 to 55 in good health. Sequencing used blood. The V and J genes are TRBV7-2 and TRBJ1-5, with D hard to call. CDR3 DNA: TGTGCCAGCAGTTTTGATGGCAATCAGCCCCAGCATTTT. Its translation is CASSFDGNQPQHF.